One TCR beta chain is described in this entry. Its antigen has not been determined. One base away there is no much larger clone; base qualities are not given. This record belongs to a study of tumor-infiltrating lymphocytes in localized non-small cell lung cancer (dated by TCRdb to the early 2020s). Background for the entire study: Several histologies were represented in the cohort, which also included both smokers and never-smokers as well as patients whose samples were collected after neoadjuvant chemotherapy. Resected tumor tissue and uninvolved lung tissue described as non-adjacent to the tumor were contributed by each patient, with both tissues obtained from the same patient. A total of 50 to 60 patients were included in the paired tumor versus uninvolved lung comparison of immunoSEQ T-cell fraction. TCR sequencing was one of several integrated assays, alongside flow cytometry, multiplex immunofluorescence, RNA-seq, exome sequencing and proteomics, applied to the same patients. In total, the ICON cohort was made up of 150 or so surgical patients who had localized non-small cell lung cancer and whose tumors were resected. The paper as a whole reports these results and caveats: Since assay coverage differed from patient to patient depending on how much tissue was available, TCR sequencing was done for only a subset of the cohort. Recurrence-free survival showed no association with tumor T-cell fraction measured by TCR sequencing (p = 0.61). In line with immunofluorescence CD3 counts, TCRbeta sequencing supported higher T cell infiltration in tumors compared with uninvolved lung tissue. Because different assays used different pieces of the same tissue, intratumor heterogeneity could not be separated from technical variation. No difference in TCR-derived T-cell fraction was observed between the flow cytometry-defined immunotypes IM1 (good prognosis) and IM2 (poor prognosis).

Per the germline V gene (reference sequence), LNHNV is the CDR1 and YYDKDF is the CDR2. V lost 1 base and J lost 7 bases; the stretch between them is 14 bases long. The CDR3 runs 15 amino acids, cysteine and phenylalanine included. CDR3 DNA is the only sequence kept; it has 45 bases, read in frame from the first base. TCR sequencing with the immunoSEQ assay provided the T-cell fraction in tumor and uninvolved lung tissue. The authors processed their data as follows. For survival analysis, patients were split into high (upper tertile) and low (lower two tertiles) T-cell fraction groups and compared by log-rank test. Paired tumor versus uninvolved lung differences in T-cell fraction were tested with a signed-rank test. In its TCRdb copy, this immuneACCESS table keeps in-frame sequences only and misses some clones. Where compared with another copy, unresolved V genes explain less than half of these, and the others have no known cause. The V and J calls and clone size were taken over from that table, and D and trimming were inferred from the DNA. This sample gives over 15,000 clones in total; approximately 68% of them show up just once. 6.5% of the sample comes from the top ten.

Patient enrollment in ICON started in the first half of 2016, and the final patient was enrolled in 2018. From a subcohort of about 80 patients, fresh tumor and matched uninvolved tissue were collected for in-depth immune analyses, including TCR sequencing. DNA isolated from bulk tissue, without cell sorting, was used for TCR sequencing. The V gene is TRBV15 and the J gene is TRBJ1-5, with TRBD1 perhaps the D gene, on 5 matching bases. This sequence originates from a human donor with non-small cell lung cancer. What was sequenced was lung tumor tissue. The nucleotides read TGTGCCACCAGCAGAGGGATCGGGGAGGGGCAGCCCCAGCATTTT. The resulting protein is CATSRGIGEGQPQHF.